The entry that follows covers one T cell receptor beta chain sequence. This clonotype was counted between two and nine times. The target of this receptor is not known. Nothing much larger sits one base from this clone, and base qualities are not available. Taken with the paper, the label for treatment or condition translates to: live attenuated yellow fever vaccine strain. At each blood-draw timepoint, two biological replicates of bulk PBMCs were obtained. A standard Ficoll-Paque protocol was used to isolate PBMCs from peripheral blood. TriZol was used to extract RNA from bulk PBMCs, from CD4 and CD8 fractions, and from dextramer-positive and dextramer-negative fractions. The CDR3 measures 15 amino acids from cysteine to phenylalanine. Kept here is only the CDR3 DNA, which spans 45 bases and is read in frame from base 1. The germline V gene provides CDR1 MNHEY and CDR2 SVGEGT. At the junction V is shortened by 6 bases and J by 1 base; bases outside the gene matches: 7.

This specimen comes from a study of T cells after yellow fever vaccination (dated by TCRdb to about 2019). Regarding the research as a whole: The SMART-Seq v4 Ultra Low Input RNA kit was used to prepare libraries from fractions with low cell numbers. Two healthy male donors, one aged 18 to 29 and one aged 30 to 40 years, made up the cohort. Bulk TCR alpha and beta repertoires were sequenced longitudinally to track T-cell clones before and after primary and booster YFV17D yellow fever vaccination. Blood samples were taken at several timepoints before and after primary and secondary immunization, and bulk PBMC replicates and cell subsets were isolated.

Paper-wide results and their limitations: A small share of clonotypes was detected in both CD4 and CD8 compartments, with the overlap likely arising from convergent recombination. The study included only two donors, which limits how far the findings can be generalized. Most clones expanded after primary vaccination (about 95% of CD4 and around nine tenths of CD8) were re-detected after the booster, suggesting that broad memory maintenance occurred. The secondary T-cell response was weaker than the primary response but faster, peaking on day 5 instead of day 15. Computational filtering was required because FACS-sorted repertoires could contain abundant contaminating clonotypes from the bulk population.

TCR cDNA was synthesized by 5'RACE template switching, which introduced a universal primer site and unique molecular identifiers. cDNA synthesis was primed from both the TCR alpha and TCR beta constant segments. Library amplification used two PCR steps, and the second PCR step added sample barcodes and sequencing adapters. Sequencing of libraries was done on Illumina HiSeq 2500 (2x100 bp) or NovaSeq (2x150 bp). The published analysis was carried out like this. MIGEC was used to demultiplex reads and collapse the reads into UMI consensus sequences, and MiXCR was used for V(D)J alignment. Using edgeR on replicate PBMC samples, clonotypes were called vaccine-responding if FDR was below 0.01 and the log2 fold change was above 5 up to day 15. Each bulk clonotype was labeled CD4 or CD8 based on which sequenced repertoire, CD4 or CD8, contained the clonotype at higher abundance. Starting from the raw public reads, TCRdb applied fastp trimming at Q25, assembled clones with MiXCR and retained in-frame beta chains. Each CDR3 protein gets just one entry, which takes the most common genes and DNA from the rows behind it. These V and J calls are TCRdb output, not the study's own analysis. The sample profile shows 550,000 or so distinct CDR3 sequences; 15% to 20% of them were found once. The ten largest account for around 15% of the sample.

The receptor comes from a man aged 25-45 years who received the YFV17D yellow fever vaccine. Rearrangement joined TRBV6-2 or TRBV6-3 to TRBJ2-3; 7 central nucleotides agree with TRBD2. This sample comprised PBMCs, obtained 15 days after the yellow fever booster vaccination. The CDR3 amino acid sequence is: CASRREGRGTDTQYF. In nucleotides, the sequence is TGTGCCAGCAGGAGGGAGGGCCGGGGCACAGATACGCAGTATTTT.